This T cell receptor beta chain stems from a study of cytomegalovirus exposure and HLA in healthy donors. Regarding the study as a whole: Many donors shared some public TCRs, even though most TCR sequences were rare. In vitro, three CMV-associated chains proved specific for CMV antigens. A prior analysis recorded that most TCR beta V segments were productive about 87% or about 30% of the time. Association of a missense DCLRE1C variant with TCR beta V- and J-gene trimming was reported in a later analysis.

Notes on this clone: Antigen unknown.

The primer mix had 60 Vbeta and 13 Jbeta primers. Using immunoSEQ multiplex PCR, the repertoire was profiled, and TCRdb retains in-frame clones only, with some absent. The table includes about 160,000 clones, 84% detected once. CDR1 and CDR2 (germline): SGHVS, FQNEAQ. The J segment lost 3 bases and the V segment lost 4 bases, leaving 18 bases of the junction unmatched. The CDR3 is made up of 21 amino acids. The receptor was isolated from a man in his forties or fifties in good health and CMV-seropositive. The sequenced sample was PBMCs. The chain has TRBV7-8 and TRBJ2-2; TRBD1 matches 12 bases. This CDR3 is CASSYTSVRDRGQLDTGELFF. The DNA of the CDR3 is TGTGCCAGCAGCTACACCTCCGTCCGGGACAGGGGGCAACTGGACACCGGGGAGCTGTTTTTT.